This TCR beta chain was identified in a study of T-cell reconstitution after alpha-beta-depleted transplantation in children. General study points: Expanded graft clones, several hundred of them, were reportedly the source of alpha-beta T cells about two months after transplant. The study traced high day-60 TCRbeta diversity in some patients to surviving recipient T cells and thymic progenitors. When one year had passed after transplant, most T-cell counts and diversity came from newly produced T cells.

The CDR3 is made up of 14 amino acids. Trimming removed 4 bases from V and 7 bases from J, with 14 bases in between. The germline gives CDR1 DFQATT, CDR2 SNEGSKA (reference sequence). Unique molecular identifiers were used in preparing the TCRbeta library. TCRdb independently ran MiXCR on the PCR reads; one entry per CDR3 protein. The sample has approximately 500,000 distinct CDR3 sequences, around 27% seen once; the top ten hold under 45%. For this clonotype: Its matching antigen is unknown.

The chain couples TRBV20-1 to TRBJ1-6; weak D call: TRBD1 (6 bases). The sample here was PBMCs, taken before TCRalphabeta/CD19-depleted stem cell transplant. This sequence originates from a boy under three years old with Wiskott-Aldrich syndrome, due to receive a stem cell transplant. The CDR3 is CSAKEQGWNSPLHF. The CDR3 bases are TGCAGTGCTAAAGAACAGGGTTGGAATTCACCCCTCCACTTT.